This TCR beta chain was captured by sequencing in a study of CD8 T cells in ankylosing spondylitis. V lost 5 bases and J 6 bases, leaving 20 bases between the germline ends. Germline CDR1 reads SGHNT; CDR2 reads YYREEE (reference sequence). The CDR3 covers 16 residues. Each TCR beta library was made by quantitative 5'-RACE that incorporated molecular barcodes. TCRdb ran MiXCR on the 5' RACE reads and lists one entry per CDR3 protein. The table includes over 600,000 distinct CDR3 sequences, under 20% detected once. A word on this clonotype: No antigen is known for it.

Study-wide results and caveats: For ankylosing spondylitis blood, a TCR beta motif of seven to nine highly homologous variants appeared characteristic.

Sequencing was done on a sample of blood, either unsorted or a sorted T cell fraction (not recorded which). This sequence originates from a male donor with ankylosing spondylitis. The rearrangement joins TRBV5-4 to TRBJ2-2; D may be TRBD2 (6 bases). The CDR3 region is CASSTGAGSIAGELFF. The CDR3 DNA reads TGTGCCAGCAGTACGGGAGCCGGGTCAATCGCCGGGGAGCTGTTTTTT.